The 5 T cell receptor beta chains below come from one sample, sequenced in a study of cytomegalovirus exposure and HLA in healthy donors. 60 Vbeta and 13 Jbeta primers were used in PCR. Measured with immunoSEQ multiplex PCR; TCRdb has only the in-frame clones, and not every one. The table shows 200,000 to 250,000 clones, with over 70% occurring only once. The sample consisted of PBMCs. The receptors shown here come from a woman between 55 and 75 years old in good health and CMV-seropositive.

This chain joins TRBV2 and TRBJ2-7, with TRBD1 identical over 9 bases. CDR1 and CDR2 (germline): SNHLY, FYNNEI. The V and J ends lost 4 bases and 2 bases, in that order; junction bases with no gene match: 6. The CDR3 runs to 15 residues. The CDR3 spells CASSASGTGPYEQYF. CDR3 bases: TGTGCCAGCAGTGCCTCCGGGACAGGGCCCTACGAGCAGTACTTC.

The chain employs TRBV2 and TRBJ2-5; TRBD2 aligns across 11 bases. V gave up 8 bases and J gave up 3 bases; unmatched junction bases: 5. This CDR3 spans 14 amino acids. Germline V CDR1 and CDR2: SNHLY, FYNNEI. The DNA for the CDR3 is TGTGCCAGCGATCTGACTAGCGGGGAAGAGACCCAGTACTTC. Translation gives CASDLTSGEETQYF.

A few counts support this clone. This sequence joins TRBV5-1 and TRBJ2-5; TRBD2 agrees at 12 bases. The J call may be faulty, since TRBJ2-7 better matches the DNA end. The CDR3 covers 16 residues. From germline, CDR1 is SGHRS and CDR2 YFSETQ. The CDR3 DNA reads TGCGCCAGCAGCTTGTCCCTAGCGGGGGGGCCCCACGAGCAGTACTTC. It encodes CASSLSLAGGPHEQYF.

This chain links TRBV28 with TRBJ1-6; possible D gene TRBD1, 5 bases. The germline CDR1 and CDR2 sequences are MDHEN and SYDVKM. The V gene lost 1 base and the J gene lost 7 bases, with 8 bases spanning the gap. CDR3 length equals 14 residues. CDR3 amino acids: CASSLFGANSPLHF. CDR3 bases: TGTGCCAGCAGTTTATTTGGGGCAAATTCACCCCTCCACTTT.

This clone has more than one count but fewer than ten. This chain joins TRBV11-2 and TRBJ2-3; D remains unclear. Germline assignment: CDR1 SGHAT and CDR2 FQNNGV. V shed 5 bases and J shed 2 bases, with 11 bases lying between them. The CDR3 runs 14 residues. Here the CDR3 DNA reads TGTGCCAGCAGCCTCTCCGGGTACACAGATACGCAGTATTTT. The encoded protein is CASSLSGYTDTQYF.